This record covers a single T cell receptor beta chain. Its antigen remains unknown. The data derive from a study of T cell repertoires in cytomegalovirus infection. Study context: Epitope selection comprised recently identified HLA-C-restricted CMV epitopes and well-studied HLA-B-restricted CMV epitopes. CMV infection plus the matching HLA type was flagged by public TCR beta signatures.

Study-wide results and limits: The ex vivo response was dominated by HLA-C-restricted CMV-specific TCR beta clonotypes. Cumulative frequency of public TCR beta families picked out carriers of CMV plus the relevant HLA.

The CDR3 loop spans 14 amino acids. CDR1 is SNHLY and CDR2 is FYNNEI in the germline V gene. V lost 1 base to trimming and J lost 2 bases, with 9 bases between them. TCRdb redid the calling of the reads with MiXCR, one entry per CDR3 protein. The table has approximately 600,000 distinct CDR3 sequences, approximately 40% seen once. Specimen: cultured PBMCs, collected from culture after CMV antigen stimulation. This rearrangement joins TRBV2 to TRBJ2-7, with D possibly matching TRBD2 (6 bases). The TCR comes from a human donor in good health (CMV status not recorded). Some clones in this sample may be carry-over from other donors' samples. CDR3 sequence reads: CASSEEGGPYEQYF. In DNA form, the CDR3 reads TGTGCCAGCAGTGAAGAGGGAGGCCCCTACGAGCAGTACTTC.